These T cell receptor beta chains were read from a single sample in a study of cytomegalovirus exposure and HLA in healthy donors. Generated by immunoSEQ multiplex PCR, the TCRdb table keeps only in-frame clones and is missing some. Among roughly 150,000 clones listed, 70% to 90% were seen once. Source material: PBMCs. The receptors stem from a woman aged 18-30 years in good health and CMV-seropositive. Both conserved end residues are part of each CDR3. The order of the fields is V gene, J gene, CDR3 protein.

V: TRBV9; J: TRBJ2-2; CDR3: CAGGQGADTGELFF
V: TRBV30; J: TRBJ1-2; CDR3: CAWISSGHGYGYTF
V: TRBV6-1; J: TRBJ1-5; CDR3: CASSEARNYHYSNQPQHF
V: TRBV7-2; J: TRBJ1-2; CDR3: CASSLGPNRGHGYTF
V: TRBV21-1; J: TRBJ1-1; CDR3: CGRRAQDGTEAFF
V: TRBV5-1; J: TRBJ2-1; CDR3: CASSLGGLAGSNEQFF
V: TRBV2; J: TRBJ2-3; CDR3: CASSGRLTDTQYF
V: TRBV4-3; J: TRBJ1-1; CDR3: CASSQDQGTENTEAFF
V: TRBV27; J: TRBJ1-2; CDR3: CASSLFGQGAGFNYGYTF
V: TRBV28; J: TRBJ1-2; CDR3: CASSLEGGFGYTF
V: TRBV4-1; J: TRBJ2-1; CDR3: CASSQITGTGALNEQFF
V: TRBV5-1; J: TRBJ2-7; CDR3: CASHIQGPSGEQYF
V: TRBV30; J: TRBJ2-7; CDR3: CAWSPGTTYEQYF
V: TRBV2; J: TRBJ2-5; CDR3: CASSEEREGPETQYF
V: TRBV10-3; J: TRBJ2-3; CDR3: CAISVRGTSGSPQYF
V: TRBV11-3; J: TRBJ2-2; CDR3: CASRKTGVRELFF
V: TRBV11-3; J: TRBJ2-7; CDR3: CASSIDLSYEQYF